The 21 T cell receptor beta chains below come from one sample, sequenced in a study of radiation and T cells in renal cell carcinoma. Using immunoSEQ multiplex PCR, the repertoire was profiled, and TCRdb retains in-frame clones only, with some absent. The data hold roughly 140,000 clones, with approximately 90% observed a single time. The time point is: blood 2 weeks post-SBRT. Stated treatment: 15 Gy SBRT to primary tumor, nephrectomy 4 weeks later. Sample: blood, taken from a patient whose treatment included radiotherapy and nephrectomy. The source is a woman between 45 and 60 years old with renal cell carcinoma.

The genes are TRBV6-1 and TRBJ1-6, with 10 bases that match TRBD1. The length of the CDR3 is 15 residues. Germline V gives CDR1 MNHNS, CDR2 SASEGT. The J segment lost 7 bases and the V segment lost 6 bases, leaving 6 bases of the junction unmatched. The CDR3 coding sequence is TGTGCCAGCAGCTGGGACAGGGGCGGCAATTCACCCCTCCACTTT. Translation gives CASSWDRGGNSPLHF.

CDR3 bases: TGTGCCAGCATCTTCGGAGGGCGGGGGGTACACACGGAGCAGTTCTTC. This sequence encodes CASIFGGRGVHTEQFF. This chain links TRBV21-1 with TRBJ2-1; the D call TRBD2 from the table was never checked on the DNA. TRBV21-1 is reported as a pseudogene. There are 16 residues in the CDR3.

The V gene is TRBV7-8, the J gene TRBJ2-3; a possible D gene is TRBD2 (6 bases). The CDR3 has 14 amino acids. Germline V lookup: CDR1 SGHVS, CDR2 FQNEAQ. Trimming took off 5 bases at V and 4 bases at J, with 13 bases between the two ends. The CDR3 loop is CASSPRGLSDTQYF. In DNA, the CDR3 is TGTGCCAGCAGCCCCCGAGGACTATCAGATACGCAGTATTTT. Drawing the rest from reference TRBV7-8 and TRBJ2-3, the complete variable domain is GAGVSQSPRYKVAKRGQDVALRCDPISGHVSLFWYQQALGQGPEFLTYFQNEAQLDKSGLPSDRFFAERPEGSVSTLKIQRTQQEDSAVYLCASSPRGLSDTQYFGPGTRLTVL.

The rearrangement links TRBV19 to TRBJ1-6; no reliable D call. Germline lookup yields CDR1 LNHDA and CDR2 SQIVND (reference sequence). This CDR3 has 15 residues. The ends were cut back, 6 bases at V and 0 bases at J, with 9 bases in the middle. CDR3: CASRVGSSYNSPLHF. DNA of the CDR3: TGTGCCAGTAGGGTCGGGAGCTCCTATAATTCACCCCTCCACTTT.

The chain is built from TRBV18 and TRBJ1-3, with D possibly matching TRBD1 (5 bases). CDR1 is KGHSH, CDR2 LQKENI, per germline. V lost 5 bases, J lost 0 bases, and 17 bases lay in between. The CDR3 is made up of 17 amino acids. The CDR3 bases are TGTGCCAGCTCATCCCGGGAACAGGCCCTCTCTGGAAACACCATATATTTT. Translated, it gives CASSSREQALSGNTIYF.

The chain recombines TRBV19 with TRBJ1-4; perhaps TRBD1 as D (6 bases). This CDR3 is built from 15 residues. The germline gives CDR1 LNHDA, CDR2 SQIVND (reference sequence). V was cut by 7 bases and J by 0 bases, with 12 bases left in between. In DNA form, the CDR3 reads TGTGCCAGTAAATGGGGACACCCAACTAATGAAAAACTGTTTTTT. Amino acid sequence: CASKWGHPTNEKLFF.

Written as DNA, the CDR3 is TGCGCCAGCAGCCAAGATTCGGGCCAACGGACAACTAATGAAAAACTGTTTTTT. This sequence encodes CASSQDSGQRTTNEKLFF. This chain joins TRBV4-1 and TRBJ1-4; no clear D gene. The CDR3 contains 18 residues. The ends were cut back, 0 bases at V and 0 bases at J, with 14 bases in the middle. Germline-derived CDR1 and CDR2 are MGHRA and YSYEKL.

J is TRBJ2-7 and V is TRBV11-2; 9 nucleotides line up with TRBD1. Germline trimming cut 5 bases from V and 2 bases from J; bases unmatched to any gene: 10. Germline V gene sequence: CDR1 SGHAT, CDR2 FQNNGV. The CDR3 loop spans 16 amino acids. CDR3 in amino acids: CASSDPGTGNTYEQYF. CDR3 DNA sequence: TGTGCCAGCAGCGACCCCGGGACAGGGAATACCTACGAGCAGTACTTC.

The chain links TRBV5-1 to TRBJ1-2; D is unresolved. There are 15 residues in the CDR3. The germline gives CDR1 SGHRS, CDR2 YFSETQ. Trimming stripped 3 bases from V and 0 bases from J, with 12 bases between. The CDR3 spells CASSWASLTNYGYTF. Written as DNA, the CDR3 is TGCGCCAGCAGCTGGGCCAGCCTTACTAACTATGGCTACACCTTC. The whole variable domain, remainder taken from reference TRBV5-1 and TRBJ1-2, is KAGVTQTPRYLIKTRGQQVTLSCSPISGHRSVSWYQQTPGQGLQFLFEYFSETQRNKGNFPGRFSGRQFSNSRSEMNVSTLELGDSALYLCASSWASLTNYGYTFGSGTRLTVV.

This chain connects TRBV6-1 to TRBJ1-1; perhaps TRBD1 as D (5 bases). Germline V gene sequence: CDR1 MNHNS, CDR2 SASEGT. V was trimmed by 6 bases and J by 10 bases, leaving 18 bases between them. This CDR3 contains 13 residues. The CDR3 bases are TGTGCCAGCAGGGGACTGGTCAGCATTGCAGCTTTCTTT. Translated, it gives CASRGLVSIAAFF.

J is TRBJ2-7 and V is TRBV2, with a possible D match to TRBD1 (5 bases). Between the trimmed V and J ends, which lost 1 base and 2 bases, there was a span of 9 bases. This CDR3 spans 14 amino acids. CDR1 SNHLY and CDR2 FYNNEI come from the germline V gene. The chain's CDR3 is CASSEGDRTYEQYF. CDR3 bases: TGTGCCAGCAGTGAAGGAGACAGAACCTACGAGCAGTACTTC.

V and J are TRBV5-1 and TRBJ1-1, with a possible D match to TRBD1 (6 bases). The CDR3 loop spans 14 amino acids. From germline, CDR1 is SGHRS and CDR2 YFSETQ. V dropped 8 bases and J dropped 0 bases, with 14 bases sitting between them. CDR3 sequence reads: CASHRDGMNTEAFF. The CDR3 nucleotides read TGCGCCAGTCACAGGGACGGAATGAACACTGAAGCTTTCTTT.

The chain joins TRBV6-6 to TRBJ2-7, with D possibly TRBD1 on 6 matching bases. Trimming shortened V by 8 bases and J by 1 base, and 9 bases separated the two germline ends. The CDR3 loop spans 12 amino acids. The germline gives CDR1 MNHNY, CDR2 SVGAGI (reference sequence). CDR3 DNA sequence: TGTGCCAGCGGAGGACAGTCCTACGAGCAGTACTTC. Its protein is CASGGQSYEQYF.

This clone was detected once. This chain uses TRBV6-5 with TRBJ2-7; weak D call: TRBD1 (6 bases). The ends were cut back, 6 bases at V and 0 bases at J, with 15 bases in the middle. CDR1 and CDR2 from the germline V gene are MNHEY and SVGAGI. The CDR3 contains 15 residues. The CDR3 region is CASSETGTSSYEQYF. The CDR3 bases are TGTGCCAGCAGCGAAACAGGGACGAGCTCCTACGAGCAGTACTTC.

For this clone: A read error may produce the germline difference seen at one junction end. V usage is TRBV7-2 and J usage is TRBJ2-2; possible D gene TRBD2, 7 bases. Germline assignment: CDR1 SGHTA and CDR2 FQGNSA. The CDR3 has 15 amino acids. Here the CDR3 DNA reads TGTGCCAGCAGCCTCGACCTCAACGGGGGGCCCAAATCTCTTTTT. Its protein is CASSLDLNGGPKSLF.

Details on this clone: This CDR3 is also generated by other DNA sequences in the sample. The chain is built from TRBV5-1 and TRBJ2-1; 7 nucleotides line up with TRBD1. V was pared by 0 bases and J by 4 bases, with 4 bases of the junction left unmatched. Germline V lookup: CDR1 SGHRS, CDR2 YFSETQ. There are 15 residues in the CDR3. CDR3 residues: CASSLGQGPYNEQFF. The DNA of the CDR3 is TGCGCCAGCAGCTTGGGACAGGGTCCTTACAATGAGCAGTTCTTC.

This chain joins TRBV6-6 and TRBJ1-5; D is possibly TRBD1 (5 bases). CDR1 and CDR2 (germline): MNHNY, SVGAGI (reference sequence). The V end was cut by 6 bases, the J end by 6 bases, with 15 bases between. The CDR3 consists of 14 residues. The CDR3 reads CASSEGRVGQPQHF. The CDR3 nucleotides are TGTGCCAGCAGCGAAGGCAGGGTAGGTCAGCCCCAGCATTTT.

As to this clone: The sample holds other DNA sequences that translate to the same CDR3. The rearrangement uses TRBV2 and TRBJ1-5; D gene ambiguous. V lost 3 bases, J lost 0 bases, and 6 bases lay in between. The germline gives CDR1 SNHLY, CDR2 FYNNEI. The CDR3 covers 14 residues. The CDR3 sequence is CASSDSHSNQPQHF. The CDR3 DNA is TGTGCCAGCAGTGATAGCCATAGCAATCAGCCCCAGCATTTT. The full variable domain, rest sourced from reference TRBV2 and TRBJ1-5, is EPEVTQTPSHQVTQMGQEVILRCVPISNHLYFYWYRQILGQKVEFLVSFYNNEISEKSEIFDDQFSVERPDGSNFTLKIRSTKLEDSAMYFCASSDSHSNQPQHFGDGTRLSIL.

The genes are TRBV4-3 and TRBJ2-7; perhaps TRBD2 as D (6 bases). The CDR3 sequence is 13 residues long. The V gene's germline CDR1 is LGHNA and CDR2 YSLEER. The ends were cut back, 4 bases at V and 3 bases at J, with 10 bases in the middle. CDR3 residues: CASSLGTDYEQYF. CDR3 nucleotides: TGCGCCAGCAGCCTAGGGACTGACTACGAGCAGTACTTC.

V usage is TRBV7-9 and J usage is TRBJ2-3, with 12 bases matching TRBD2. V lost 7 bases and J lost 5; bases outside the gene matches: 7. CDR1 is SEHNR, CDR2 FQNEAQ, per germline (reference sequence). The CDR3 has 15 amino acids. This CDR3 is CASTAPGLAGDTQYF. The CDR3 nucleotides read TGTGCCAGCACTGCCCCGGGACTAGCGGGAGATACGCAGTATTTT.

This chain links TRBV19 with TRBJ1-6, with no clear D. This CDR3 is built from 13 residues. Trimming took 6 bases from V and 5 from J, leaving 8 bases between them. CDR1 and CDR2 from the germline V gene are LNHDA and SQIVND (reference sequence). DNA of the CDR3: TGTGCCAGTAGAGGTTACGATAATTCACCCCTCCACTTT. Its translation is CASRGYDNSPLHF.